These 2 T cell receptor beta chains share one sample of origin, sequenced in a study of blood T cell repertoires in COVID-19 (dated by TCRdb to the early 2020s). The library was generated by the immunoSEQ multiplex PCR assay. The source is immuneACCESS, and TCRdb retained only in-frame sequences with V and J called. Part of the clones is not carried over; for the studies checked, unresolved V genes explain less than half of this, and the remainder is unexplained. The sample table shows about 250,000 clones, and around 81% are seen once. The ten largest account for under 5% of the sample. The sample consisted of peripheral blood. Receptor source: a man aged 45 to 65 with active or convalescent COVID-19.

In this sample, this clone turned up a few times. The chain carries TRBV2 and TRBJ2-7, with D unclear. V was pared by 2 bases and J by 3 bases, with 5 bases between. The CDR3 length is 12 residues. In germline, CDR1 is SNHLY, CDR2 FYNNEI. The CDR3 nucleotides are TGTGCCAGCAGTGAAAGCCTCTACGAGCAGTACTTC. Translation: CASSESLYEQYF.

The chain couples TRBV7-9 to TRBJ1-1, with 7 bases identical to TRBD1. The CDR3 covers 14 residues. Germline lookup yields CDR1 SEHNR and CDR2 FQNEAQ (reference sequence). Unmatched junction bases numbered 4, after V lost 5 bases and J lost 1 base. CDR3 amino acids: CASSDRTGNTEAFF. In DNA, the CDR3 is TGTGCCAGCAGCGACCGGACAGGGAACACTGAAGCTTTCTTT.